This TCR beta chain derives from a study of T cell changes during pregnancy in multiple sclerosis. Sequencing used immunoSEQ multiplex PCR; TCRdb keeps in-frame clones, though not all of them. The top ten hold more than 1.2% of the sample, which has fewer than 70,000 clones, approximately 92% seen once. The CDR3 length is 16 residues. Germline-derived CDR1 and CDR2 are LGHNA and YNFKEQ. V lost 1 base and J 5 bases, leaving 15 bases between the germline ends. The sequences come from peripheral blood, collected in the second trimester of pregnancy. This receptor was taken from a female donor with multiple sclerosis, enrolled in a pregnancy study. The V call is TRBV4-2, the J call TRBJ2-4, with D possibly being TRBD1 (5 bases). DNA of the CDR3: TGTGCCAGCAGCCAAGGGGTATCGGACACCCAAAACATTCAGTACTTC. Protein product: CASSQGVSDTQNIQYF.